The entry below gives a single TCR beta chain sequence along with its context. This specimen comes from a study of blood T cell repertoires in COVID-19. Overall study context: Sources were T cells, B-cell-depleted T cells, or PBMCs; the material itself was cDNA or gDNA.

TCRdb keeps only in-frame clones here, not all; method: immunoSEQ multiplex PCR. The sample shows about 250,000 clones, roughly 84% of them seen only once. Trimming removed 4 bases from V and 1 base from J; junction bases left unmatched: 3. The CDR3 consists of 15 residues. Germline CDR1 MGHRA, CDR2 YSYEKL. This clonotype was obtained from a woman aged 40 to 49 who had recovered from COVID-19. The chain uses TRBV4-1 and TRBJ1-2, with 10 nucleotides matching TRBD1. Sequencing was performed on peripheral blood. CDR3 DNA: TGCGCCAGCAGCCCCCGGGACAGGGGTAACTATGGCTACACCTTC. Encoded protein: CASSPRDRGNYGYTF.